This note documents a single T cell receptor beta chain sequence. As yet, its antigen is unknown. The data belong to a study of T-cell memory formation after mild COVID-19. Study-level results: Specificity for SARS-CoV-2 was not confirmed among the second-wave clones peaking on day 37. Cross-reactive memory appears to have joined, as suggested by some responding clones showing up in pre-infection memory. Those CD4+ clones that contracted were mainly in CM and EM (CD8+ ones in EMRA). Later expanders leaned CD4+, whereas clones that contracted between day 15 and 85 were balanced CD4/CD8.

Trimming shortened V by 3 bases and J by 0 bases, and 16 bases separated the two germline ends. This CDR3 contains 17 residues. From germline, CDR1 is MNHEY and CDR2 SMNVEV (reference sequence). TCRdb used MiXCR to reprocess the 5' RACE reads, holding one entry per CDR3 protein. The sample yields a few hundred thousand distinct CDR3 sequences, approximately 19% seen once. This receptor was obtained from a man younger than 35 who had mild COVID-19 (a few samples of this study predate the infection). Cell type and time point are not known. The J gene is TRBJ2-3, the V gene TRBV27, with D hard to call. Sample: PBMCs or a T cell subset sorted from them (not recorded which). The CDR3 protein is CASSFSGRLLSTDTQYF. The CDR3 coding sequence is TGTGCCAGCAGTTTCTCCGGCAGGCTCCTTAGCACAGATACGCAGTATTTT.